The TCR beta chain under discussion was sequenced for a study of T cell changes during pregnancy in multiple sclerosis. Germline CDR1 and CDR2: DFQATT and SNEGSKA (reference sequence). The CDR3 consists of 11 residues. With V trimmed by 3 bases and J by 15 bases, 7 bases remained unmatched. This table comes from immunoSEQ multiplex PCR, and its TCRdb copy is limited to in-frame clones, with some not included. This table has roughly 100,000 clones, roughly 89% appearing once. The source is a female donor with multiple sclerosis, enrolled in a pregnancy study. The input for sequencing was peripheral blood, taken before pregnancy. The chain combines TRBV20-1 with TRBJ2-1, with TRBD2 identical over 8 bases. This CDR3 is CSASGGAVRFF. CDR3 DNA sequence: TGCAGTGCTAGCGGGGGGGCCGTCCGGTTCTTC.